This T cell receptor (beta chain) is from a study of cytomegalovirus exposure and HLA in healthy donors. Background on the study: When roughly 420 donors were genotyped, approximately 80% of them were found to fall in the Caucasian-associated ancestry cluster. Findings of the study overall: In a later analysis, TCR beta V- and J-gene trimming was associated with a missense DCLRE1C variant. In a later analysis, across HLA loci, associated TCR counts were highest for DRB1, lowest for HLA-C.

Details on this clone: Antigen unknown.

V was pared by 2 bases and J by 4 bases, with 7 bases of the junction left unmatched. This CDR3 is 16 amino acids long. Germline lookup yields CDR1 MGHRA and CDR2 YSYEKL. The study ran its PCR with 60 Vbeta and 13 Jbeta primers. The repertoire was sequenced with immunoSEQ multiplex PCR; TCRdb's copy has only in-frame clones and lacks some. Altogether roughly 160,000 clones are present, 60% to 80% being singletons, with the ten largest covering roughly 3.6%. The sequenced sample was PBMCs. This clonotype was obtained from a man aged 25-45 years in good health and CMV-seropositive. V gene TRBV4-1 combines with J gene TRBJ2-1; 8 bases are shared with TRBD2. The CDR3 protein is CASSQQAASGYNEQFF. DNA of the CDR3: TGCGCCAGCAGCCAACAGGCGGCTAGCGGGTACAATGAGCAGTTCTTC.